This T cell receptor (beta chain) is from a study of T cell responses to AZD1222 COVID-19 vaccine. Profiled with immunoSEQ multiplex PCR; TCRdb holds only in-frame clones, not every one. The sample includes some 140,000 clones, over 90% of them seen just once. This CDR3 has 12 residues. Trimming shortened V by 4 bases and J by 6 bases, and 7 bases separated the two germline ends. Germline V gene sequence: CDR1 MNHEY, CDR2 SVGAGI. As concerns this clone: Its antigen is unidentified.

Study conclusions and caveats: Per reports, nearly half of all spike-specific TCRs target regions that are unmutated in variants.

This receptor was obtained from an adult in good health. This chain links TRBV6-5 with TRBJ1-5; the D is unclear. Sequenced material: peripheral blood, taken on day 0 of AZD1222 vaccination. The CDR3, as DNA: TGTGCCAGCAGTTCCCCGAGTCAGCCCCAGCATTTT. As protein: CASSSPSQPQHF.